This TCR beta chain comes out of a study of monozygotic twins with cystic fibrosis (dated by TCRdb to about 2021). The study in broad terms: Barcoded libraries were prepared from 3 to 3.5 micrograms of fragmented DNA with around 15 PCR cycles. To gauge how much genetics shapes V and J gene usage, the researchers compared TCR beta repertoires both within and across 16 monozygotic twin pairs who have cystic fibrosis. Made up mostly of children and adolescents, the cohort included ten female and six male twin pairs ranging in age from roughly 2.0 to 40 years, with a median of about 8.5 years. On the day blood was drawn, the twins' weight-for-height and FEVPerc (FEV1 disease centile) were ranked against those of the approximately 1,000 cohort participants. Data for three of the twin pairs had been reported previously in another context. Results and caveats for the whole study, not just this receptor: Only a small cohort was studied, and no association of shared CDR3 numbers with age, concordance or disease severity was found. The greatest similarity to the co-twin was observed for V gene usage in 13 of 16 pairs and for J usage in 8 of 16 pairs, which suggested genetic constraints. Simpson clonality was found to be generally low (median approximately 0.009), suggesting a naive-dominated repertoire, although higher clonality was observed in the most severely affected patients. Significantly higher nucleotide-identical clonotype sharing was observed within monozygotic CF twin pairs than between unrelated CF individuals (P = 0.000026, Mann-Whitney).

CDR1 and CDR2 (SNHLY, FYNNEI) derive from the germline V gene. Its CDR3 holds 17 amino acids, cysteine through phenylalanine. Only the CDR3 part of the read is kept: 51 bases, read in frame from the first base. V lost 3 bases and J lost 0 bases; the stretch between them is 18 bases long. Details on this clone: No antigen is known for it. The sample holds no much larger clone one base away, and base qualities are not on file.

Following the manufacturer's instructions, the researchers used the immunoSEQ immune profiling system to amplify TCR beta CDR3 regions via multiplex PCR. An Illumina NextSeq system was used for sequencing. The published analysis was carried out like this. Sequence data were processed on the immunoSEQ Analyzer platform, and clonality was calculated as the square root of Simpson's index of productive rearrangements. Similarity in V and J usage was measured by Jensen-Shannon distance, and OLGA was used to compute CDR3 generation probabilities. The immuneACCESS database (August 2020) and VDJdb (December 2020) were searched for shared CDR3 sequences. Entries here come from immuneACCESS through TCRdb and include only in-frame sequences with V and J called. Some clones fail to appear in such tables; in the studies checked, an unresolved V gene covers under half of the shortfall, and the cause of the remainder is unknown. V, J and clone size derive from that table, while D and trimming were established from the DNA sequence. The sample yields about 32,000 clones; 90% to 97% were counted once. Of the sample, 0.17% falls within the top ten clones.

The twin pairs came from the European Cystic Fibrosis Twin and Sibling Study Cohort, a cohort that recruited patients from about 160 CF clinics across 14 European countries. Zygosity and CFTR genotype were confirmed in-house, and zygosity was tested by multiplex PCR of nine short tandem repeat loci. Peripheral blood was sampled from each twin, and clinical parameters were recorded on the day of blood sampling. Phenol/chloroform extraction was used to isolate genomic DNA from peripheral blood cells, and the DNA was then kept in TE buffer at 4 degrees C. The V and J genes are TRBV2 and TRBJ2-7, and TRBD1 may be the D gene, going by 5 matching bases. This clonotype originated in a girl aged 2 to 10 with cystic fibrosis. Sequencing was performed on blood. CDR3 protein: CASSDEPTAWSSYEQYF. The DNA is as follows: TGTGCCAGCAGTGACGAACCGACAGCCTGGAGCTCCTACGAGCAGTACTTC.